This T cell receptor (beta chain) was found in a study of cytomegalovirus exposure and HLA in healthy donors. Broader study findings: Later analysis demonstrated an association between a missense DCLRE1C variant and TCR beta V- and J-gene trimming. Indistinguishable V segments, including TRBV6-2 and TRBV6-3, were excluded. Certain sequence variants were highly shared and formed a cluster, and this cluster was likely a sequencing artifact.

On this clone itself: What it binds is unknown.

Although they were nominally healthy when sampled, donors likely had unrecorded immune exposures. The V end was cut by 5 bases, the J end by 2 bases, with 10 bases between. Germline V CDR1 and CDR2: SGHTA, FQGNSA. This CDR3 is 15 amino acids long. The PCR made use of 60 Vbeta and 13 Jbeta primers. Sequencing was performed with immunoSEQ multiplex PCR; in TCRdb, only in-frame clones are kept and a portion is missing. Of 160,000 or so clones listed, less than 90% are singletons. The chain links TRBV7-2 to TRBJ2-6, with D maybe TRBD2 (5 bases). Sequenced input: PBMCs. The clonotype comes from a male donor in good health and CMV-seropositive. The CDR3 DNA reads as TGTGCCAGCAGCCCGGACTGGGCTGGGGCCAACGTCCTGACTTTC. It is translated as CASSPDWAGANVLTF.